This T cell receptor beta chain was sequenced in a study of CD8 T cells in Susac syndrome. CDR3 length equals 18 residues. V lost 0 bases and J lost 0; bases outside the gene matches: 8. Germline values: CDR1 PRHDT, CDR2 FYEKMQ (reference sequence). Sequencing of TCR beta was carried out in blood CD8+ and CD4+ T cells. The RNA input was roughly 0.45 to 1 ug, and it was reverse transcribed with random hexamers. TCRdb reanalysed the immunoSEQ multiplex PCR reads using MiXCR and keeps one entry per CDR3 protein. The sample has 150,000 to 200,000 distinct CDR3 sequences; 93% are singletons. This chain links TRBV13 with TRBJ2-5; 9 bases are a match to TRBD2. Specimen: CD4+ T cells from PBMCs. The TCR was taken from a human donor in good health. This CDR3 reads CASSLGGPSGVYQETQYF. DNA for the CDR3: TGTGCCAGCAGCTTAGGGGGCCCTAGCGGGGTGTACCAAGAGACCCAGTACTTC.